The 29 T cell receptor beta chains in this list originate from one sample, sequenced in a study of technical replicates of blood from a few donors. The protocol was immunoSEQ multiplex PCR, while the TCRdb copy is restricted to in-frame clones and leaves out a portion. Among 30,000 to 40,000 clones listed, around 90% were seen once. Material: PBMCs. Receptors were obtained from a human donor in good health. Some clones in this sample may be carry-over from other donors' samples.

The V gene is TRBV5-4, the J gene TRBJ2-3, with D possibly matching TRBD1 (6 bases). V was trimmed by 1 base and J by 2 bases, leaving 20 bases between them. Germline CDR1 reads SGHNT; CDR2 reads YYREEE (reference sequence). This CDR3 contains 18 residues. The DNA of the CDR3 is TGTGCCAGCAGCTTGATTGTGGGGGCGCAGCGTTACACAGATACGCAGTATTTT. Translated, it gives CASSLIVGAQRYTDTQYF.

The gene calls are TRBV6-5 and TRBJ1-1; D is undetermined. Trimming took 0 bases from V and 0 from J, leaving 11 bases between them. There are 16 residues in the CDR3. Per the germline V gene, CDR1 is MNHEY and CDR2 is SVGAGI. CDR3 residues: CASSYSVVRLNTEAFF. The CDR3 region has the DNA TGTGCCAGCAGTTACTCGGTGGTGCGGTTGAACACTGAAGCTTTCTTT.

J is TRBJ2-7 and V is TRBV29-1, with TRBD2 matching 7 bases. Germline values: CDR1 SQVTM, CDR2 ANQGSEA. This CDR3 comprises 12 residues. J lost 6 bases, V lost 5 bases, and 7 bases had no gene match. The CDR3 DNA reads TGCAGCGTTCGGGACTGGGGGGGCGAGCAGTACTTC. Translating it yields CSVRDWGGEQYF.

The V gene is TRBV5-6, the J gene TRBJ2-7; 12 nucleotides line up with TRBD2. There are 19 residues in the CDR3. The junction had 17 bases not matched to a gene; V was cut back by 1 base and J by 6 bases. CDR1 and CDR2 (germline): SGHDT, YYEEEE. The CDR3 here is CASSLYRTGLAGGPLEQYF. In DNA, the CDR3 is TGTGCCAGCAGCTTGTACAGGACAGGGCTAGCGGGAGGGCCGCTCGAGCAGTACTTC.

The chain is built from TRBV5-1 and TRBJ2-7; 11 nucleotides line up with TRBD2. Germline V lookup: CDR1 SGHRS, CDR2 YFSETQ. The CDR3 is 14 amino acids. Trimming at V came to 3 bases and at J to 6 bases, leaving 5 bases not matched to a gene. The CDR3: CASSSLAGGSEQYF. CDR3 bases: TGCGCCAGCAGCTCGCTAGCGGGGGGTTCCGAGCAGTACTTC.

This chain's CDR3 is CASSPDGGTYEQYF. The CDR3 DNA follows: TGCGCCAGCAGCCCCGACGGGGGGACCTACGAGCAGTACTTC. V and J are TRBV5-1 and TRBJ2-7; 7 bases line up with TRBD2. This CDR3 is built from 14 residues. Trimming at V came to 4 bases and at J to 2 bases, leaving 6 bases not matched to a gene. Per the germline V gene, CDR1 is SGHRS and CDR2 is YFSETQ.

The CDR3 loop is CATSPTESNSYEQYF. In DNA, the CDR3 is TGTGCCACCAGCCCGACAGAATCCAATTCCTACGAGCAGTACTTC. The chain couples TRBV15 to TRBJ2-7, with a tentative D call TRBD1 (5 bases). The V gene's germline CDR1 is LNHNV and CDR2 YYDKDF (reference sequence). The CDR3 covers 15 residues. With 5 bases removed from V and 1 base from J, the gap between germline ends came to 15 bases.

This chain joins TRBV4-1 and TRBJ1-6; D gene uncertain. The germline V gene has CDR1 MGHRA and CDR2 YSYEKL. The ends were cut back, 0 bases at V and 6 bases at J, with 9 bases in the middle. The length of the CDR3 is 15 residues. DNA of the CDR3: TGCGCCAGCAGCCAAGACAGGCCCATTAATTCACCCCTCCACTTT. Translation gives CASSQDRPINSPLHF.

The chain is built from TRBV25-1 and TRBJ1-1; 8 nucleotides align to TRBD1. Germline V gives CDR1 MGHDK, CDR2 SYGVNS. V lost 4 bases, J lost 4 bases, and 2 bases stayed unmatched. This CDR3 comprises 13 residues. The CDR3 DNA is TGTGCCAGCAGTGTAACAGGGGGCACTGAAGCTTTCTTT. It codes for CASSVTGGTEAFF.

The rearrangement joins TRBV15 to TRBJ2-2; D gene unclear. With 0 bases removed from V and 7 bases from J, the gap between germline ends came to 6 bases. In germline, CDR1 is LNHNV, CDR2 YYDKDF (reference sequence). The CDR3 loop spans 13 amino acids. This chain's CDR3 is CATSRDRVGELFF. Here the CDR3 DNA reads TGTGCCACCAGCAGAGATCGTGTCGGGGAGCTGTTTTTT.

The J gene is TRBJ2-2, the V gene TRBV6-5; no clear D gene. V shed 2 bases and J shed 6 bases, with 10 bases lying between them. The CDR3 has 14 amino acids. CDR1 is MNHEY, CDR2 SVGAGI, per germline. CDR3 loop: CASSYLFRSGELFF. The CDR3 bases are TGTGCCAGCAGTTACCTTTTTAGATCCGGGGAGCTGTTTTTT.

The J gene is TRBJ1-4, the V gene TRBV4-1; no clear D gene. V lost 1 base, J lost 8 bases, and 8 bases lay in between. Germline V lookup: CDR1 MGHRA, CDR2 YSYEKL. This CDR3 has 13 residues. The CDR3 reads CASSQVIAEKLFF. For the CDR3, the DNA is TGCGCCAGCAGCCAAGTCATAGCAGAAAAACTGTTTTTT.

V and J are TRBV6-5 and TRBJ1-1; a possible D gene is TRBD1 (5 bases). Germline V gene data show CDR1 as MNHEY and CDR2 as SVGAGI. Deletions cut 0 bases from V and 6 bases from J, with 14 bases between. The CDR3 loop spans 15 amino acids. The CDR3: CASSYSIIGGAEAFF. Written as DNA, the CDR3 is TGTGCCAGCAGTTACTCGATCATCGGGGGGGCTGAAGCTTTCTTT.

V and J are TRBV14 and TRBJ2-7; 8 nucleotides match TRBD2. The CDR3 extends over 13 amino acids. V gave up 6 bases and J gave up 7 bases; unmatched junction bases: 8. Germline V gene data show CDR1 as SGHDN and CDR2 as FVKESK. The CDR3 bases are TGTGCCAGCAGGAGCGGGGGAATGAGGGAGCAGTACTTC. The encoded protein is CASRSGGMREQYF.

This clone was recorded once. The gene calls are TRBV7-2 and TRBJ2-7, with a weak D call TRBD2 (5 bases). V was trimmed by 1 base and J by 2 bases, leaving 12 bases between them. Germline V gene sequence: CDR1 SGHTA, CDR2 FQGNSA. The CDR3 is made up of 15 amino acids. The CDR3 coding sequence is TGTGCCAGCAGCTTAGATGAGGGAAAACCCTACGAGCAGTACTTC. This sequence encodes CASSLDEGKPYEQYF.

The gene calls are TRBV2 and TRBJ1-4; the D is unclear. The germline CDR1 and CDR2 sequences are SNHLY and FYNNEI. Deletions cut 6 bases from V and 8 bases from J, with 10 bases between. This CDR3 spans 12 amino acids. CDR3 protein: CASSQSREKLFF. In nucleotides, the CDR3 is TGTGCCAGCAGCCAGTCTAGGGAAAAACTGTTTTTT.

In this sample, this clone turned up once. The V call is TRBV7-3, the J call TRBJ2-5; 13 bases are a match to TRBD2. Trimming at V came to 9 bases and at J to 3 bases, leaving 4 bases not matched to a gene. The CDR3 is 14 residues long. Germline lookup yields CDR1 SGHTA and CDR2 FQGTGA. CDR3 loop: CASTSGGEKETQYF. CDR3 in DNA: TGTGCCAGTACTAGCGGGGGGGAGAAAGAGACCCAGTACTTC. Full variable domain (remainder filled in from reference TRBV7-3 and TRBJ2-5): GAGVSQTPSNKVTEKGKYVELRCDPISGHTALYWYRQSLGQGPEFLIYFQGTGAADDSGLPNDRFFAVRPEGSVSTLKIQRTERGDSAVYLCASTSGGEKETQYFGPGTRLLVL.

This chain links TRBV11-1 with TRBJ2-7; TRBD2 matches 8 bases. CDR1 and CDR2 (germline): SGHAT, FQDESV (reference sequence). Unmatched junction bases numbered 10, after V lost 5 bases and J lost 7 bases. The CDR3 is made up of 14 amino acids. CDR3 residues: CASSPGLASSEQYF. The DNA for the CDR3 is TGTGCCAGCAGCCCCGGACTAGCTTCGAGTGAGCAGTACTTC.

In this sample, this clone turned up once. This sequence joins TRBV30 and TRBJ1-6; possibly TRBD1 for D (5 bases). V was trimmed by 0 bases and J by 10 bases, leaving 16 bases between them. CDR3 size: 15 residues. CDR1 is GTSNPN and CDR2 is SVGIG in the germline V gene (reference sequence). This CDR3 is CAWSVKGREGSPLHF. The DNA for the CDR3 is TGTGCCTGGAGTGTAAAGGGCAGGGAAGGCTCACCCCTCCACTTT.

Written as DNA, the CDR3 is TGCGCCAGCACCCGGCAGGGGGCAGATGGCTACACCTTC. Amino acid sequence: CASTRQGADGYTF. The chain carries TRBV4-3 and TRBJ1-2; 8 bases align to TRBD1. The germline V gene encodes CDR1 LGHNA and CDR2 YSLEER. Unmatched junction bases numbered 7, after V lost 7 bases and J lost 6 bases. CDR3 length: 13 residues.

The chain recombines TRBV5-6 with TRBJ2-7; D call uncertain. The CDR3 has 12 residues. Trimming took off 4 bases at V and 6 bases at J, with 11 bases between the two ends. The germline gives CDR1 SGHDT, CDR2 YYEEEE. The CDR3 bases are TGTGCCAGCAGCCTCAGGTATGCCGAGCAGTACTTC. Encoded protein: CASSLRYAEQYF.

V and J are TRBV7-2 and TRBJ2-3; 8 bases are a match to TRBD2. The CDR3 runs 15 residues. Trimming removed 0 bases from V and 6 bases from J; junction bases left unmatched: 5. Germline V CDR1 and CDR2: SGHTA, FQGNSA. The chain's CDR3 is CASSLAVAGLDTQYF. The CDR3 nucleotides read TGTGCCAGCAGCTTAGCGGTAGCGGGGCTGGATACGCAGTATTTT.

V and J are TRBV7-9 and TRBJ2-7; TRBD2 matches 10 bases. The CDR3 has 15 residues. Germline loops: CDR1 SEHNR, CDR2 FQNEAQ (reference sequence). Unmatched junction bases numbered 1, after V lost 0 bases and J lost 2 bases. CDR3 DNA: TGTGCCAGCAGCTTAGCAGCGGGAGGGCCCTACGAGCAGTACTTC. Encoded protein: CASSLAAGGPYEQYF.

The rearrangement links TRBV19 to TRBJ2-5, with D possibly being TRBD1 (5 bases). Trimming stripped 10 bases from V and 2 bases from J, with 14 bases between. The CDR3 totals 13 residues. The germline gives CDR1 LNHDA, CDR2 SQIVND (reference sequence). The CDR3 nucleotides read TGTGCCACAAAGACAGCGCTACAAGAGACCCAGTACTTC. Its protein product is CATKTALQETQYF.

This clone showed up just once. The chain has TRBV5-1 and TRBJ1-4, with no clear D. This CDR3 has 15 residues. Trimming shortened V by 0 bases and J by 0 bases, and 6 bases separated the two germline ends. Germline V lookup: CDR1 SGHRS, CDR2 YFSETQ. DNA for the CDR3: TGCGCCAGCAGCTTGGCGAGGACAACTAATGAAAAACTGTTTTTT. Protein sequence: CASSLARTTNEKLFF. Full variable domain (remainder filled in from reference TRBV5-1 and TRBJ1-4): KAGVTQTPRYLIKTRGQQVTLSCSPISGHRSVSWYQQTPGQGLQFLFEYFSETQRNKGNFPGRFSGRQFSNSRSEMNVSTLELGDSALYLCASSLARTTNEKLFFGSGTQLSVL.

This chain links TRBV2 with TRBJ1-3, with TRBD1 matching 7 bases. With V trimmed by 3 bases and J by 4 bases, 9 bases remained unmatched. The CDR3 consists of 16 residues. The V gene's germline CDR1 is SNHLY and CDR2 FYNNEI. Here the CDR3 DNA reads TGTGCCAGCAGTGACCTCGACAGGGTTGGAGGAAACACCATATATTTT. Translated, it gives CASSDLDRVGGNTIYF.

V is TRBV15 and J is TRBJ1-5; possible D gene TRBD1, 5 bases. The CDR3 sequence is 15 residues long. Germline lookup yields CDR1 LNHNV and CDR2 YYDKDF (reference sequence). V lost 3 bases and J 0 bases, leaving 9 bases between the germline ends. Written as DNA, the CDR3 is TGTGCCACCAGCAGGGGGGGTGGTAGCAATCAGCCCCAGCATTTT. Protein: CATSRGGGSNQPQHF.

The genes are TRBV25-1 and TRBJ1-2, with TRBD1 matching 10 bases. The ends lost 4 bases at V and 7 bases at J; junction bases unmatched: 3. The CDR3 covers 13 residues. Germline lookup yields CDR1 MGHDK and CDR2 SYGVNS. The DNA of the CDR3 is TGTGCCAGCAGTGCGGGACAGGGGCTTGGCTACACCTTC. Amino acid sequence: CASSAGQGLGYTF.

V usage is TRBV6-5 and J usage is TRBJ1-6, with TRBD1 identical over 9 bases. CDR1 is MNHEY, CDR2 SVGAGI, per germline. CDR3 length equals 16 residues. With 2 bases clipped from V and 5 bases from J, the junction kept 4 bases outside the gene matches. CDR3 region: CASSYGRDRDNSPLHF. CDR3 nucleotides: TGTGCCAGCAGTTACGGCCGGGACAGGGATAATTCACCCCTCCACTTT.